This TCR beta chain came from a study of cytomegalovirus exposure and HLA in healthy donors. The CDR3 contains 15 residues. The V gene end was trimmed by 2 bases and the J gene end by 4 bases; junction bases not matched to a gene: 3. Germline CDR1 and CDR2: MNHEY and SMNVEV (reference sequence). Whole-study results and caveats: Most TCR sequences were rare, but some public TCRs occurred in many donors. Cytomegalovirus association was listed for about 170 TCR beta chains.

The PCR employed 60 Vbeta primers together with 13 Jbeta primers. Per the authors' pipeline: Approximately 83 million unique TCR beta chains, roughly 11 million shared, were counted in a later analysis. The table came from immunoSEQ multiplex PCR; TCRdb's copy has only in-frame clones and leaves some out. That table is the source of V, J and clone size, and D and trimming were worked out from the DNA. The table includes approximately 180,000 clones, roughly four fifths detected once. To note about this clone: Antigen unknown.

When sampled, the donors appeared nominally healthy, though they likely had unrecorded immune exposures. This chain uses TRBV27 with TRBJ2-5, with 11 bases aligning to TRBD1. Material for sequencing was PBMCs. The TCR comes from a woman under 30 in good health and CMV-seronegative. In DNA, the CDR3 is TGTGCCAGCAGTTTACGGACAGGGGGCCGAGAGACCCAGTACTTC. This encodes CASSLRTGGRETQYF.